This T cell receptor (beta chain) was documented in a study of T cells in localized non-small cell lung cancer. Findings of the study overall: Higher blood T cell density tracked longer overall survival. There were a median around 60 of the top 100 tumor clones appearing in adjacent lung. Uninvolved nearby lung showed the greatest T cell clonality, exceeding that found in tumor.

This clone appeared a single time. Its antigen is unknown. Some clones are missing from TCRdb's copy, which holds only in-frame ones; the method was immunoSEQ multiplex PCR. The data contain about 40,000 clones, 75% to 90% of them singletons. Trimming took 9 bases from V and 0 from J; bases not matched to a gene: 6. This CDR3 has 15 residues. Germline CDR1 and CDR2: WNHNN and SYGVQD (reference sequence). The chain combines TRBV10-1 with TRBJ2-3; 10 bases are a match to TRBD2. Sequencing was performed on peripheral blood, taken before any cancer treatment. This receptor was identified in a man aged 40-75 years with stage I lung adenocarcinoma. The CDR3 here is CARLMGLASTDTQYF. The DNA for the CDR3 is TGCGCCAGATTAATGGGACTAGCGAGCACAGATACGCAGTATTTT.